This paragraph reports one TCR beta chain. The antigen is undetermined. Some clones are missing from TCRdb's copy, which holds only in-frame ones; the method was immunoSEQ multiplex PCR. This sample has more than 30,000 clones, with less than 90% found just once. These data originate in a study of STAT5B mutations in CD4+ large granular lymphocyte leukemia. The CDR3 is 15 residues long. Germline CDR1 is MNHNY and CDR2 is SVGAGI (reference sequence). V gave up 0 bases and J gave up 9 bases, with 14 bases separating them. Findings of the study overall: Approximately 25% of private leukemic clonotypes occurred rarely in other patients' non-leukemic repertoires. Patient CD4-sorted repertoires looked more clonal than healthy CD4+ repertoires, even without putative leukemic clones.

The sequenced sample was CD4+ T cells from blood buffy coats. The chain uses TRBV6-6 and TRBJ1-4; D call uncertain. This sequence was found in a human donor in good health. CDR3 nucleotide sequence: TGTGCCAGCAGTTACTCAGGCGGGGTTGATCAAAAACTGTTTTTT. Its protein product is CASSYSGGVDQKLFF.